Listed below are T cell receptor beta chains from one sample, sequenced in a study of cytotoxic CD8 clonotypes in ibrutinib-treated CLL. Libraries were prepared by immunoSEQ multiplex PCR; TCRdb keeps only in-frame clonotypes and omits some of them. The sample includes 68,000 or so clones, 68% of them seen just once. This specimen was PBMCs, taken after 12 months of ibrutinib treatment. The receptors originated from a human donor with chronic lymphocytic leukemia. Both conserved end residues are part of each CDR3. D genes are given only for firm matches. Where a row states a size, it is once, few, many or the class of an expanded clone; other rows omit it.

j_call v_call d_call clone_size cdr3_nt cdr3_aa
TRBJ2-5 TRBV19 NA NA TGTGCCAGTATGGAGGGGGCGCAGTTGGGGACCCAGTACTTC CASMEGAQLGTQYF
TRBJ1-2 TRBV7-9 TRBD1 NA TGTGCCAGCAGCTTCAGGGACAGAATGGGACGTGGCTACACCTTC CASSFRDRMGRGYTF
TRBJ2-7 TRBV6-5 TRBD2 few TGTGCCAGCAGTTTTTCTAGCGGGGGGGCAGACGAGCAGTACTTC CASSFSSGGADEQYF
TRBJ1-1 TRBV5-1 NA NA TGCGCCAGCAGCCCAACAGACACAGGGAACACTGAAGCTTTCTTT CASSPTDTGNTEAFF
TRBJ2-1 TRBV15 TRBD2 NA TGTGCCACCAGCAGAGAGGGACTAGCGGGGGGCAATGAGCAGTTCTTC CATSREGLAGGNEQFF
TRBJ1-2 TRBV28 NA few TGTGCCAGCAACCTCCCAGGCTATGGCTACACCTTC CASNLPGYGYTF
TRBJ2-3 TRBV27 NA NA TGTGCCAGCAGTACAAACGGGTGGAGGGATACGCAGTATTTT CASSTNGWRDTQYF
TRBJ1-3 TRBV9 NA medium-sized TGTGCCAGCAGACCCCCGACCGGAAACACCATATATTTT CASRPPTGNTIYF
TRBJ2-7 TRBV11-2 NA once TGTGCCAGCAGCTTAGATCCGGGGGACGAGCAGTACTTC CASSLDPGDEQYF
TRBJ1-2 TRBV13 TRBD1 NA TGTGCCAGCAGCCAAGGGACAGGAAACTATGGCTACACCTTC CASSQGTGNYGYTF
TRBJ1-5 TRBV6-5 NA NA TGTGCCAGCAGTCCCCGACAGAACAATCAGCCCCAGCATTTT CASSPRQNNQPQHF
TRBJ2-2 TRBV9 NA NA TGTGCCAGCAGCCCGATTTGGAACACCGGGGAGCTGTTTTTT CASSPIWNTGELFF
TRBJ2-1 TRBV5-1 TRBD1 few TGCGCCAGCAGCCCAAGACAGGGGGGAGATTTTGAGCAGTTCTTC CASSPRQGGDFEQFF
TRBJ1-6 TRBV10-3 TRBD1 few TGTGCCATCAGTGATCCCGGGACAGGAGGGTCACCCCTCCACTTT CAISDPGTGGSPLHF
TRBJ2-1 TRBV5-4 TRBD2 once TGTGCCAGCAGCTTGGACGGGGGGGTCTACAATGAGCAGTTCTTC CASSLDGGVYNEQFF
TRBJ2-3 TRBV6-1 NA NA TGTGCCAGCCGTACAGGGGGAGGGGATACGCAGTATTTT CASRTGGGDTQYF
TRBJ1-2 TRBV6-5 TRBD1 once TGTGCCAGCAGCCCGGGACAGGGGCTTGGCTACACCTTC CASSPGQGLGYTF
TRBJ2-1 TRBV18 NA few TGTGCCAGCTCACCCCTGGGCGATGAGCAGTTCTTC CASSPLGDEQFF
TRBJ2-6 TRBV25-1 NA NA TGTGCCAGCAGTGACCGGAGGGCAGGGACTGGGGCCAACGTCCTGACTTTC CASSDRRAGTGANVLTF
TRBJ1-3 TRBV5-1 NA NA TGCGCCAGCAGCGAGTTATCGGCAGTCGTTTCCCCTGGAAACACCATATATTTT CASSELSAVVSPGNTIYF
TRBJ1-4 TRBV4-1 NA NA TGCGCCAGCAGCCAACTCCCAGGGGAACTGTTTTTT CASSQLPGELFF
TRBJ2-1 TRBV7-2 NA few TGTGCCAGCAGCTTAGCCTCGGGCTTCAATGAGCAGTTCTTC CASSLASGFNEQFF
TRBJ1-2 TRBV19 TRBD1 NA TGTGCCAGTGATACAGGGGGCGGGTTCTATGGCTACACCTTC CASDTGGGFYGYTF
TRBJ1-6 TRBV27 NA NA TGTGCCAGCAGCCCCAGCAGGCGACGAGCCATTTCACCCCTCCACTTT CASSPSRRRAISPLHF
TRBJ2-2 TRBV7-9 NA NA TGTGCCAGCAGCTTCCGTGGGAGTTACCCCGGGGAGCTGTTTTTT CASSFRGSYPGELFF
TRBJ1-1 TRBV10-3 TRBD1 NA TGTGCCATCAGTCGACAGGGGCTGAACACTGAAGCTTTCTTT CAISRQGLNTEAFF
TRBJ2-3 TRBV30 NA NA TGTGCCTGGAGTGTTGGTCTCCGCACAGATACGCAGTATTTT CAWSVGLRTDTQYF
TRBJ2-7 TRBV20-1 NA NA TGCAGTGCTAGAGATTCCTACGAGCAGTACTTC CSARDSYEQYF
TRBJ1-6 TRBV14 NA many TGTGCCAGCAGCTCTTTAGAGAATTCACCCCTCCACTTT CASSSLENSPLHF
TRBJ2-1 TRBV9 TRBD2 few TGTGCCAGCAGCGTAGGATCAGCGGGGGGTACGAATGAGCAGTTCTTC CASSVGSAGGTNEQFF
TRBJ1-3 TRBV4-2 TRBD1 NA TGTGCCAGCAGCCGCCGGCTGACAGGGAACTCTGGAAACACCATATATTTT CASSRRLTGNSGNTIYF
TRBJ1-1 TRBV6-1 NA NA TGTGCCACCAGCCCGACACCGGGGGACACTGAAGCTTTCTTT CATSPTPGDTEAFF
TRBJ1-2 TRBV10-2 TRBD1 NA TGCGCCAGCGGGTCTTTGGGCCCCTCCTTGACAGGGTCTGGCTACACCTTC CASGSLGPSLTGSGYTF
TRBJ2-3 TRBV7-3 TRBD2 NA TGTGCCAGCAGCTTAGCGGGGGGGCCCGCAGATACGCAGTATTTT CASSLAGGPADTQYF
TRBJ1-2 TRBV7-2 NA NA TGTGCCAGCAGCTTTGGGAGAACTAACTATGGCTACACCTTC CASSFGRTNYGYTF
TRBJ1-4 TRBV2 NA NA TGTGCCAGCAGTGAAGGGGGCAGTGAAAAACTGTTTTTT CASSEGGSEKLFF